This T cell receptor beta chain was sequenced in a study of blood T cell repertoires in COVID-19. Germline values: CDR1 KGHSH, CDR2 LQKENI. Trimming cost V 4 bases and J 1 base; bases outside gene matches: 6. This CDR3 spans 15 amino acids. This table comes from immunoSEQ multiplex PCR, and its TCRdb copy is limited to in-frame clones, with some not included. The data contain 250,000 to 400,000 clones, around 87% of them singletons. The clonotype comes from a man aged 50 to 60 with active or convalescent COVID-19. The sample was peripheral blood. The rearrangement joins TRBV18 to TRBJ2-5; TRBD1 matches at 7 bases. The CDR3 DNA reads TGTGCCAGCTCACGATATACAGGGGCCCAAGAGACCCAGTACTTC. It translates to CASSRYTGAQETQYF. The full variable domain, with the rest looked up from reference TRBV18 and TRBJ2-5, is NAGVMQNPRHLVRRRGQEARLRCSPMKGHSHVYWYRQLPEEGLKFMVYLQKENIIDESGMPKERFSAEFPKEGPSILRIQQVVRGDSAAYFCASSRYTGAQETQYFGPGTRLLVL.